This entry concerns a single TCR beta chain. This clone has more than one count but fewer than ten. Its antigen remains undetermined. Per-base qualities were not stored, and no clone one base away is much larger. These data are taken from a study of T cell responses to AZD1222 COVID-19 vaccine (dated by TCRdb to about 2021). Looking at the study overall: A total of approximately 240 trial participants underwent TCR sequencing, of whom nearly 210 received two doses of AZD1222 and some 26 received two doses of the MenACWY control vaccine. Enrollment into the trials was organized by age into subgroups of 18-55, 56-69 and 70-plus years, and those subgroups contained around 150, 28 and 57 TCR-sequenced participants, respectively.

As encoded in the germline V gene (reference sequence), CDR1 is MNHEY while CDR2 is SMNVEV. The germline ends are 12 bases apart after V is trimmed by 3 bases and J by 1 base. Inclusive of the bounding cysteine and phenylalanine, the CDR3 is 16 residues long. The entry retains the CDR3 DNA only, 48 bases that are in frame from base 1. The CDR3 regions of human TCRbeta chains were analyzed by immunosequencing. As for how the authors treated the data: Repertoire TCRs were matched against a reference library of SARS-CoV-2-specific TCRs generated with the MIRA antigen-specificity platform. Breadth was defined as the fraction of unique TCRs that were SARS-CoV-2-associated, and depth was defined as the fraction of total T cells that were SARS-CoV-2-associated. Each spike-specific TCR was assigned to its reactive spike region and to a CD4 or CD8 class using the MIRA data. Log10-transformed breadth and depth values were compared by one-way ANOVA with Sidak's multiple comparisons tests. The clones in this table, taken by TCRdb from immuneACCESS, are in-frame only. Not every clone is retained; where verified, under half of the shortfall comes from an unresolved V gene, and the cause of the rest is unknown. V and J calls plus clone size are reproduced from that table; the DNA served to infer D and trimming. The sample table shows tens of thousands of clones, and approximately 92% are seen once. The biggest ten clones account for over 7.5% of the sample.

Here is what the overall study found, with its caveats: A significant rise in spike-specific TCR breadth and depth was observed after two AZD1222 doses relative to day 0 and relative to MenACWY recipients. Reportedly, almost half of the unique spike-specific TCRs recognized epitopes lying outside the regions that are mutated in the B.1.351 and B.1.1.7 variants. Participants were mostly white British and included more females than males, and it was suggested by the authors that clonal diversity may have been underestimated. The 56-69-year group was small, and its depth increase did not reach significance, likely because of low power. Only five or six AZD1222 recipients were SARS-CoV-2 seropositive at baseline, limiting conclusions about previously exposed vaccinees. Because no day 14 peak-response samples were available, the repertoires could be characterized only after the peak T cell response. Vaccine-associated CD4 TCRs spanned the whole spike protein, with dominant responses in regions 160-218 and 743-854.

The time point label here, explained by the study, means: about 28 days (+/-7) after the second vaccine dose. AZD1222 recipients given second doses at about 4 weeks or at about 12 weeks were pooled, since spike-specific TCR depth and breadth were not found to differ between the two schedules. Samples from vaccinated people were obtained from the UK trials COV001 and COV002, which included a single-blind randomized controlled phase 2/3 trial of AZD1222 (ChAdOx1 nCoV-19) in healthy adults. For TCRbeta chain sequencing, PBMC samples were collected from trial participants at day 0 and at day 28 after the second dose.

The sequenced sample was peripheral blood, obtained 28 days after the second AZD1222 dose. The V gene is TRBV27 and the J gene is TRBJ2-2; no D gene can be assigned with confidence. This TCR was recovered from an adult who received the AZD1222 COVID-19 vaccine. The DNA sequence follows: TGTGCCAGCAGTTTTTCCCAGGATCTGAACACCGGGGAGCTGTTTTTT. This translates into CASSFSQDLNTGELFF.